This T cell receptor beta chain was profiled in a study of T cell responses to AZD1222 COVID-19 vaccine. Method: immunoSEQ multiplex PCR; TCRdb's copy keeps in-frame clones and lacks some. The profile shows 150,000 to 200,000 clones, 94% of them singletons. The CDR3 runs to 16 residues. CDR1 is SGHAT, CDR2 FQNNGV, per germline. Trimming removed 3 bases from V and 9 bases from J; junction bases left unmatched: 7. The sequence was obtained from an adult who received the AZD1222 COVID-19 vaccine. Sequenced here: peripheral blood, sampled 28 days after the second AZD1222 dose. The V and J genes are TRBV11-2 and TRBJ2-1, with 14 bases aligning to TRBD2. CDR3 residues: CASSFTGTSGSVEQFF. CDR3 DNA: TGTGCCAGCAGCTTTACCGGGACTAGCGGGAGTGTTGAGCAGTTCTTC.